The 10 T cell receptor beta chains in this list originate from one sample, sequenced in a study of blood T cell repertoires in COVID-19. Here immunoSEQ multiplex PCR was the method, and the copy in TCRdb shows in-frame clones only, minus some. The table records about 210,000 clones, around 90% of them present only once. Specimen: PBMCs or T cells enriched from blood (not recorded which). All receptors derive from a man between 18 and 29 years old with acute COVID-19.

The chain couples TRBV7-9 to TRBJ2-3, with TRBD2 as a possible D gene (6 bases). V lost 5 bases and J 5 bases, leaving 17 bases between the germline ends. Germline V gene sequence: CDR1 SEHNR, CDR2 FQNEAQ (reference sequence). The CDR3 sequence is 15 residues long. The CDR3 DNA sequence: TGTGCCAGCAGCATAGGGACTTCTATCCAAGATACGCAGTATTTT. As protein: CASSIGTSIQDTQYF.

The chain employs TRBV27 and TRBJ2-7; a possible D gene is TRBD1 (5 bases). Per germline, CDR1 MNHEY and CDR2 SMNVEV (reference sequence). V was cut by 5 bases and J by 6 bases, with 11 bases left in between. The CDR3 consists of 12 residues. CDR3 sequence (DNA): TGTGCCAGCAGTCCTTTAGGGGCCGAGCAGTACTTC. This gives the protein CASSPLGAEQYF.

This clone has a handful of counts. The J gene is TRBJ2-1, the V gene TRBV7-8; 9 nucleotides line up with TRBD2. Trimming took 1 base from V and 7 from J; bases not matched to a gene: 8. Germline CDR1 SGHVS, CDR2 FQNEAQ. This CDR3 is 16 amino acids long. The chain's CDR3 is CASSLELAGGPNEQFF. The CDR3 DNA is TGTGCCAGCAGCTTAGAGCTGGCGGGAGGGCCGAATGAGCAGTTCTTC.

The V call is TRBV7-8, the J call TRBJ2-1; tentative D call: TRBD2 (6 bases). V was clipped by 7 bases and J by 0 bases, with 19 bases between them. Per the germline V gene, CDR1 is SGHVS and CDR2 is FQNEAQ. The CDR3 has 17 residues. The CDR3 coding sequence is TGTGCCAGCATCCTCTTGGAGGGAGCCGCCTCCTACAATGAGCAGTTCTTC. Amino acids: CASILLEGAASYNEQFF.

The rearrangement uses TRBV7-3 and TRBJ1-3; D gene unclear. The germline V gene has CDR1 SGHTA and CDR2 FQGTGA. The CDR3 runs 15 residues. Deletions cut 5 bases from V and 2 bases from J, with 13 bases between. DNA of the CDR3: TGTGCCAGCAGCCTACCGCGAGTTCCTGGAAACACCATATATTTT. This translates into CASSLPRVPGNTIYF. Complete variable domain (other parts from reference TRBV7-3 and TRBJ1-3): GAGVSQTPSNKVTEKGKYVELRCDPISGHTALYWYRQSLGQGPEFLIYFQGTGAADDSGLPNDRFFAVRPEGSVSTLKIQRTERGDSAVYLCASSLPRVPGNTIYFGEGSWLTVV.

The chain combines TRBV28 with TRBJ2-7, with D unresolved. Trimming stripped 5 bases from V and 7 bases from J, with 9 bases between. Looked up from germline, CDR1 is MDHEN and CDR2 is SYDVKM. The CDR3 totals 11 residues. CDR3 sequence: CASSPSSEQYF. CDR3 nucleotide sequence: TGTGCCAGCAGTCCCTCTTCTGAGCAGTACTTC.

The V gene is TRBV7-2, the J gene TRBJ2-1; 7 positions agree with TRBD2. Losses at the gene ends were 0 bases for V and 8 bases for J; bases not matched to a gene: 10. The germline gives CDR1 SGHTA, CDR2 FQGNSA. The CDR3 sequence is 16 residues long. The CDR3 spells CASSLATGGGYYEQFF. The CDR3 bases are TGTGCCAGCAGCTTAGCGACGGGAGGAGGGTACTATGAGCAGTTCTTC.

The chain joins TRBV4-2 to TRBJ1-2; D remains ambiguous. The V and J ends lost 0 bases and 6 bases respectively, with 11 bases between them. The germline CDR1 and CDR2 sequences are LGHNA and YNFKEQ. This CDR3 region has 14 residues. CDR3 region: CASSQEGPGNGYTF. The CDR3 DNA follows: TGTGCCAGCAGCCAAGAGGGCCCCGGAAATGGCTACACCTTC.

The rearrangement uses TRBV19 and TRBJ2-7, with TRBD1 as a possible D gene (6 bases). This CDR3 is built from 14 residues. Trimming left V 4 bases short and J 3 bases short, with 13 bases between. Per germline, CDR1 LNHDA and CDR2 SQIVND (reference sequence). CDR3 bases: TGTGCCAGTAGTAGAGAGACAGGATACTACGAGCAGTACTTC. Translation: CASSRETGYYEQYF.

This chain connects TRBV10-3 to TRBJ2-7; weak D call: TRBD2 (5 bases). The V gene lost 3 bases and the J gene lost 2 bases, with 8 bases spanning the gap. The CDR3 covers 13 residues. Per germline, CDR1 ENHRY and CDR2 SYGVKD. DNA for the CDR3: TGTGCCATCAGTGATCGGGGTACCTACGAGCAGTACTTC. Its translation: CAISDRGTYEQYF.